This T cell receptor beta chain stems from a study of Ad26.COV2.S vaccination and SARS-CoV-2 variants. Overall study: Intramuscular Ad26.COV2.S at 5x10^10 or 1x10^11 viral particles. Findings and caveats of the study: Placebo recipients had lower spike-specific TCR breadth than vaccine recipients. Total T cell responses may have been underestimated by the TCR breadth and depth analyses. The authors reported substantial breadth in spike-specific CD8+ and CD4+ T cell responses after vaccination.

For this clone: Its antigen is undetermined.

The CDR3 consists of 16 residues. V was pared by 4 bases and J by 2 bases, with 16 bases between. The germline V gene encodes CDR1 SGDLS and CDR2 YYNGEE. Generated by immunoSEQ multiplex PCR, the TCRdb table keeps only in-frame clones and is missing some. Of some 520,000 clones listed, 87% were seen once; the top ten hold over 10%. Treatment described: roughly 19 received Ad26.COV2.S at low or high dose, single or two shots; five or six received placebo; per-sample allocation not given. Specimen acquisition occurred on day 63 following the initial vaccine or placebo injection. The receptor comes from a person between 18 and 59 years old who received the Ad26.COV2.S COVID-19 vaccine or a placebo. The sample consisted of peripheral blood, taken in a trial of Ad26.COV2.S vaccine versus placebo. This chain joins TRBV9 and TRBJ1-3; no clear D gene. This chain's CDR3 is CASSFALEVPGNTIYF. DNA of the CDR3: TGTGCCAGCAGCTTTGCGTTAGAAGTCCCTGGAAACACCATATATTTT.